The T cell receptor (beta chain) under discussion was sequenced for a study of neurological immune-mediated disorders. Study-level points and caveats: CDR3 amino acid sequences found in expanded clones were never shared across subjects, suggesting private repertoires in all groups. Neither clinical nor MRI features showed any association with the multiple sclerosis repertoire cluster, and the authors stated that larger cohorts are needed. It was the repertoires of 18 of 34 multiple sclerosis patients that phylogenetic grouping placed in one related-CDR3 cluster, which is a possible signature.

This clonotype has a count of ten or more. What it binds is unknown. V was clipped by 8 bases and J by 7 bases, with 18 bases between them. CDR3 length: 14 amino acids. The germline V gene has CDR1 MNHEY and CDR2 SVGAGI. TCRdb independently ran MiXCR on the 5' RACE reads; one entry per CDR3 protein. The sample has some 120,000 distinct CDR3 sequences; more than 2.5% are singletons. V is TRBV6-5 and J is TRBJ2-1; D possibly matches TRBD1 or TRBD2 (5 bases each). The receptor was isolated from a woman aged 25 to 39 with multiple sclerosis. The sequenced material came from PBMCs. Here the CDR3 reads CASAQTGRQNEQFF. The CDR3 DNA reads as TGTGCCAGCGCTCAAACGGGACGACAGAATGAGCAGTTCTTC.